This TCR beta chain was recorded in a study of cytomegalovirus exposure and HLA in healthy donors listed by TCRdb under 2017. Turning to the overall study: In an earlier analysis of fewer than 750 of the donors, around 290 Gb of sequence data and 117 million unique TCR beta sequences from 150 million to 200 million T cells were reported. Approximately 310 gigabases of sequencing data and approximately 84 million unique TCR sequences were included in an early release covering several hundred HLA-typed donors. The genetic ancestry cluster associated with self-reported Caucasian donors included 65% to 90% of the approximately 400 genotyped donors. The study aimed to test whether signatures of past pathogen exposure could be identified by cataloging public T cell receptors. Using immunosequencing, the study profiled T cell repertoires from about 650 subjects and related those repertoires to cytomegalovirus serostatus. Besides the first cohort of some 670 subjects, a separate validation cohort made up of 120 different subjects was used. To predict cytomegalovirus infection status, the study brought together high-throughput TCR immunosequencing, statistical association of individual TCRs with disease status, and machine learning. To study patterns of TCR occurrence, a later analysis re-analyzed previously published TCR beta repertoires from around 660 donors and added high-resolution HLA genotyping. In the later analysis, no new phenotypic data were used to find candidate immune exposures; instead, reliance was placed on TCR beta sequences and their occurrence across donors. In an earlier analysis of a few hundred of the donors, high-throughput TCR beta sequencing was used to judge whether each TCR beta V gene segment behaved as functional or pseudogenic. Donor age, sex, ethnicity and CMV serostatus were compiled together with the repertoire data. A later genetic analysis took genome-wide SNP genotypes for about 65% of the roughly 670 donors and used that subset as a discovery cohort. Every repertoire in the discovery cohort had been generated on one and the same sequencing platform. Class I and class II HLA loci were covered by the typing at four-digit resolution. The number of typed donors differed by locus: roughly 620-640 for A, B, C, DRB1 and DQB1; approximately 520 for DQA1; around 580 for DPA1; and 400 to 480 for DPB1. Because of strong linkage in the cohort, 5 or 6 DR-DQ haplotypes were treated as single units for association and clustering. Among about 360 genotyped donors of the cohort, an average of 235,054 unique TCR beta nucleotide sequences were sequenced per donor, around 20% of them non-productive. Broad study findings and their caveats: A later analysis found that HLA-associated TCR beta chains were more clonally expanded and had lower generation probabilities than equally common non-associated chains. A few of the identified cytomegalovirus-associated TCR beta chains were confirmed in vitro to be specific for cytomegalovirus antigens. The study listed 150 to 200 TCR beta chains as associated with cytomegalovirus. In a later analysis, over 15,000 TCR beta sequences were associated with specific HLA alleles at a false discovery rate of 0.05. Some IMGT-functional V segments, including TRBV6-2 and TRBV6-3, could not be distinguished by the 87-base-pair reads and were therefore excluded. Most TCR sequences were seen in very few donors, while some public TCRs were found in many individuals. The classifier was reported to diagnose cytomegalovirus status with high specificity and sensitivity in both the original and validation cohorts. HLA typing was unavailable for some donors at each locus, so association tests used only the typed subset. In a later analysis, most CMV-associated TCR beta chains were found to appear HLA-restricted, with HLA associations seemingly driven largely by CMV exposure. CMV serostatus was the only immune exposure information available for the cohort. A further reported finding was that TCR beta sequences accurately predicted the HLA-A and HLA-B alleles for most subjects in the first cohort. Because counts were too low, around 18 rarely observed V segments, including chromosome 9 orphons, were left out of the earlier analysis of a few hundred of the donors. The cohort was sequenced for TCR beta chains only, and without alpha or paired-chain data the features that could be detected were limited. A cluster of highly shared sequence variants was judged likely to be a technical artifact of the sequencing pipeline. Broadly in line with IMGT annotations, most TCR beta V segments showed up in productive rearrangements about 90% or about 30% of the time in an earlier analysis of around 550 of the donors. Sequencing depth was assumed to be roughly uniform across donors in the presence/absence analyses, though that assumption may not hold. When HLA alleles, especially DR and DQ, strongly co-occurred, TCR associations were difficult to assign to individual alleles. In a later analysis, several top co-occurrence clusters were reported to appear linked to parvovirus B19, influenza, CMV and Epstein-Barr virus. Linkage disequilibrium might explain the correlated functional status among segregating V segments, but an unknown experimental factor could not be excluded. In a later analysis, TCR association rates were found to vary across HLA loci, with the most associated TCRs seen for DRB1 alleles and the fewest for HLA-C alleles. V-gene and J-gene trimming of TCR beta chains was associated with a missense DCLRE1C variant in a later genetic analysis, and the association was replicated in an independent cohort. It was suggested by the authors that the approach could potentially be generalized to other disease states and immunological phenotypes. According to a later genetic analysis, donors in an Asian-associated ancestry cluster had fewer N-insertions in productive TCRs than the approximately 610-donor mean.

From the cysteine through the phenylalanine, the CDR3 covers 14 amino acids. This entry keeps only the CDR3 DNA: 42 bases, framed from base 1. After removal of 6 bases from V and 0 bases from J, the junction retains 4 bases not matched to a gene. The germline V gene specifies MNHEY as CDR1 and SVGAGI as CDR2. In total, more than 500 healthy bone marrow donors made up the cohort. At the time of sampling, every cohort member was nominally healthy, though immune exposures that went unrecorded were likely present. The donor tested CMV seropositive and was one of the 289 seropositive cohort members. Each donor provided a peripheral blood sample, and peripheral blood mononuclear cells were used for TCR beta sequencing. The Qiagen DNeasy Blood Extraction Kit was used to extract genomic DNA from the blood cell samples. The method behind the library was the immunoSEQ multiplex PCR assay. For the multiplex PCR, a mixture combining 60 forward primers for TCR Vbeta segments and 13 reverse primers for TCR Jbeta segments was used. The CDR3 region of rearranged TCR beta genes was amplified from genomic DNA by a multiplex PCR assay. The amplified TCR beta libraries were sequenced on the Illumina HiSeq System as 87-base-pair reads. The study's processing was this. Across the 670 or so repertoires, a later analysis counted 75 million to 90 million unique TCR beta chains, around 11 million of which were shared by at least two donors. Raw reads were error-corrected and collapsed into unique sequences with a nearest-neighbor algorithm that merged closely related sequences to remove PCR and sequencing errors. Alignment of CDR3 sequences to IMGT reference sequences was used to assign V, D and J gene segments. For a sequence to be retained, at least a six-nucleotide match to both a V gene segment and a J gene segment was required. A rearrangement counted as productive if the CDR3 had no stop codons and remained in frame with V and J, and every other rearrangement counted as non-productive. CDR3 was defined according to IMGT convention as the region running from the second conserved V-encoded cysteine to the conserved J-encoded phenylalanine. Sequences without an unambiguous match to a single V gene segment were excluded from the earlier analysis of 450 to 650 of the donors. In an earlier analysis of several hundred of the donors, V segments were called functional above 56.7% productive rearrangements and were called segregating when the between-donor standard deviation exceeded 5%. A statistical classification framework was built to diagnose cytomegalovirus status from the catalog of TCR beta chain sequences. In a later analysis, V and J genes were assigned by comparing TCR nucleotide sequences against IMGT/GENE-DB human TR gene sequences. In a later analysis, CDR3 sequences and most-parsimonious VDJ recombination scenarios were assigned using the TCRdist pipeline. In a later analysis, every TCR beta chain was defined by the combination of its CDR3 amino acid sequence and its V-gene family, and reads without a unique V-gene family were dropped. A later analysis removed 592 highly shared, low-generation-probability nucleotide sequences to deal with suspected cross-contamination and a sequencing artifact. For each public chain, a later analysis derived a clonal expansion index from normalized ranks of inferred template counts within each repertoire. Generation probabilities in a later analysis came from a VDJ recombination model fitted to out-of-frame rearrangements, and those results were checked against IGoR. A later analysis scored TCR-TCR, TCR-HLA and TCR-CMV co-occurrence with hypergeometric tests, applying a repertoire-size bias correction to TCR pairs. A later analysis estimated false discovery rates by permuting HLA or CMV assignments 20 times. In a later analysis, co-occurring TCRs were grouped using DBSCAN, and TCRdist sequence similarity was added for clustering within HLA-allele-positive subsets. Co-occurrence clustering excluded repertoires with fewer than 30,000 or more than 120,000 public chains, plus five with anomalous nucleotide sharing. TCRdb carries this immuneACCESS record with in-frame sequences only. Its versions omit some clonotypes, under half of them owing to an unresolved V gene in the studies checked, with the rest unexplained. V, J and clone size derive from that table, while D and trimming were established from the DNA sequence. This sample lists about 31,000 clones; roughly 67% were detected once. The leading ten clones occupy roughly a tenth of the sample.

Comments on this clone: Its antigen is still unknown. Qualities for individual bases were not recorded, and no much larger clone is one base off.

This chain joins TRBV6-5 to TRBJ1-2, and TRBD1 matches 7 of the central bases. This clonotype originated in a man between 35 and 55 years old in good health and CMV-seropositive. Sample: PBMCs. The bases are TGTGCCAGCAGGAGGGACAGATCTAACTATGGCTACACCTTC. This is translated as CASRRDRSNYGYTF.